This T cell receptor (beta chain) originates from a study of CD8+ T cells in alopecia areata. At the level of the study: Among treated patients, severity was scored by affected scalp area percentage. Study-wide findings and caveats: Many expanded lesional clones stayed in scalp and blood while on tofacitinib.

This clone was counted a few times. What it binds is not known. Extraction of RNA preceded its reverse transcription into cDNA, which served as the sequencing template. Clones were sequenced by immunoSEQ multiplex PCR, and TCRdb holds only the in-frame ones, with some missing. The data show approximately 200,000 clones, roughly 40% seen once. Treatment in this sample: oral pan-JAK inhibitor, 5-10 mg twice daily. The investigators collected lesional scalp punch biopsies and peripheral blood from alopecia areata patients. The TCR was taken from a human donor with alopecia areata. This specimen was CD4+ T cells sorted from blood, taken between weeks 36 and 40, from a patient treated with tofacitinib.

The chain's CDR3 is CASSDVGFDGYTF. CDR3 sequence (DNA): TGTGCCAGCAGCGACGTGGGATTCGATGGCTACACCTTC. J is TRBJ1-2 and V is TRBV25-1; D is unresolved. V lost 6 bases and J 6 bases, leaving 14 bases between the germline ends. Germline V gene lookup returns CDR1 MGHDK and CDR2 SYGVNS. This CDR3 region has 13 residues.